Below, 21 T cell receptor beta chains from the same sample are listed, as sequenced in a study of early T cells in non-severe SARS-CoV-2 infection. TCRdb re-analysed the 5' RACE reads in MiXCR, keeping a single row per CDR3 protein. The top ten clones hold 4.5% to 6% of a sample with approximately 38,000 distinct CDR3 sequences, over 4% of them seen once. Sample: whole blood. These receptors all come from an adult who was a healthcare worker with PCR-confirmed SARS-CoV-2 infection or an uninfected control (not recorded which).

To note about this clonotype: A much larger clone sits a single nucleotide away, making a read error possible. The genes are TRBV11-2 and TRBJ2-2, with 7 bases identical to TRBD1. The germline CDR1 and CDR2 sequences are SGHAT and FQNNGV. The CDR3 spans 14 residues. DNA of the CDR3: TGTGCCAGCAACCCATGGACAGGAGCCGGGGAGCTGATTTTT. Translating gives CASNPWTGAGELIF.

This clonotype was detected once. A junction end diverges from the germline sequence, so it may reflect a read error. The chain employs TRBV2 and TRBJ2-7; 8 positions agree with TRBD1. The CDR3 loop spans 14 amino acids. CDR1 and CDR2 from the germline V gene are SNHLY and FYNNEI. The CDR3 bases are TGTGTCAGCAGGGACAGGCCTCGAACCTACGAGCAGTACTTC. Protein product: CVSRDRPRTYEQYF.

In this sample, this clonotype turned up many times. The CDR3 sequence: CASSLTPRSTQYF. CDR3 sequence (DNA): TGTGCCAGCAGCTTAACCCCCCGGAGTACGCAGTATTTT. This chain joins TRBV11-3 and TRBJ2-3; D unresolved. The germline CDR1 and CDR2 sequences are SGHNT and YENEEA. Deletions cut 2 bases from V and 8 bases from J, with 11 bases between. This CDR3 has 13 residues.

The chain is built from TRBV29-1 and TRBJ2-7; TRBD1 or TRBD2 may be the D gene (6 bases each). CDR3 length equals 16 residues. V lost 4 bases, J lost 2 bases, and 21 bases lay in between. Germline CDR1 SQVTM, CDR2 ANQGSEA. The CDR3 region is CSVGGTFERPAYEQYF. As DNA, the CDR3 is TGCAGCGTTGGCGGGACATTCGAACGCCCAGCCTACGAGCAGTACTTC.

This clonotype has at least ten counts. The chain combines TRBV7-2 with TRBJ1-3; maybe TRBD1 (5 bases). V lost 1 base and J lost 4, with 8 bases in between. Germline V gives CDR1 SGHTA, CDR2 FQGNSA. The CDR3 extends over 14 amino acids. In nucleotides, the CDR3 is TGTGCCAGCAGCTTAGGACAGTTGGGAAACACCATATATTTT. It encodes CASSLGQLGNTIYF.

In this sample, this clonotype is medium-sized (0.01 to 0.1%). The chain employs TRBV4-3 and TRBJ2-7, with 11 positions matching TRBD1. CDR1 and CDR2 (germline): LGHNA, YSLEER. J gave up 5 bases and V 4 bases, and 13 bases lay outside the gene matches. This CDR3 has 17 amino acids. The CDR3 DNA follows: TGCGCCAGCAGCCCGAAGCCAGCGGGACAGGGGGGGAACGAGCAGTACTTC. It codes for CASSPKPAGQGGNEQYF.

There are a few counts of this clonotype. The chain is built from TRBV7-2 and TRBJ2-3; 13 nucleotides match TRBD2. The CDR3 has 19 amino acids. V gave up 3 bases and J gave up 5 bases; unmatched junction bases: 14. Germline V gene data show CDR1 as SGHTA and CDR2 as FQGNSA. CDR3 DNA sequence: TGTGCCAGCAGCTTGTGGACTAGCGGGAGCGTCAATACTGGAGATACGCAGTATTTT. Residues: CASSLWTSGSVNTGDTQYF.

In its sample, this clonotype was seen many times. The chain joins TRBV21-1 to TRBJ2-1; the table's D gene call, TRBD1, was not cross checked with the DNA. TRBV21-1 is a known pseudogene. CDR3 length equals 18 residues. CDR3 region: CASSKGHREIRVANEQFF. The CDR3 DNA sequence: TGTGCCAGCAGCAAAGGTCACAGGGAGATACGAGTAGCGAATGAGCAGTTCTTC.

In its sample, this clonotype was seen a few times. The chain joins TRBV4-3 to TRBJ1-6; D gene uncertain. V was clipped by 0 bases and J by 3 bases, with 12 bases between them. Germline V CDR1 and CDR2: LGHNA, YSLEER. The CDR3 runs to 17 residues. DNA of the CDR3: TGCGCCAGCAGCCAAGATTTTGCGGGAGACTATAATTCACCCCTCCACTTT. Its protein is CASSQDFAGDYNSPLHF.

This clonotype was detected many times. The V call is TRBV7-6, the J call TRBJ2-3; TRBD2 agrees at 9 bases. The germline CDR1 and CDR2 sequences are SGHVS and FNYEAQ. This CDR3 comprises 18 residues. V lost 8 bases and J lost 0; bases outside the gene matches: 15. CDR3: CASGTPSPSGASTDTQYF. The CDR3 bases are TGTGCCAGCGGGACCCCCTCCCCTAGCGGGGCAAGCACAGATACGCAGTATTTT. The variable domain in full, completed from reference TRBV7-6 and TRBJ2-3, reads GAGVSQSPRYKVTKRGQDVALRCDPISGHVSLYWYRQALGQGPEFLTYFNYEAQQDKSGLPNDRFSAERPEGSISTLTIQRTEQRDSAMYRCASGTPSPSGASTDTQYFGPGTRLTVL.

This clonotype was picked up many times. The chain carries TRBV12-3 or TRBV12-4 and TRBJ1-2; D is ambiguous. V lost 4 bases, J lost 6 bases, and 12 bases lay in between. This CDR3 has 13 amino acids. This chain's CDR3 is CASSSRTSNGYTF. The CDR3 DNA follows: TGTGCCAGCAGTTCGAGAACCTCCAATGGCTACACCTTC.

This clonotype was recorded a few times. The rearrangement joins TRBV6-6 to TRBJ1-2; 7 bases are shared with TRBD1. V lost 0 bases, J lost 5 bases, and 3 bases stayed unmatched. The germline gives CDR1 MNHNY, CDR2 SVGAGI (reference sequence). The CDR3 is 14 residues long. The CDR3 is CASSYSNRGYGYTF. In DNA form, the CDR3 reads TGTGCCAGCAGTTACTCGAACAGGGGTTATGGCTACACCTTC.

This clonotype was detected ten times or more. The V gene is TRBV6-2 or TRBV6-3, the J gene TRBJ1-2, with D hard to call. Germline V lookup: CDR1 MNHEY, CDR2 SVGEGT. CDR3 length: 15 residues. The V gene lost 8 bases and the J gene lost 3 bases, with 19 bases spanning the gap. The CDR3 DNA reads TGTGCCAGCCACCACCAAGTCGGCACTCACTATGGCTACACCTTC. Its protein product is CASHHQVGTHYGYTF.

This clonotype was seen a few times. The V and J genes are TRBV12-3 or TRBV12-4 and TRBJ1-4; TRBD1 aligns across 7 bases. V shed 6 bases and J 8 bases; nucleotides not matched to a gene: 9. This CDR3 comprises 14 residues. The CDR3 sequence is CASSLTGAGEKLFF. CDR3 in DNA: TGTGCCAGCAGCTTAACAGGGGCCGGAGAAAAACTGTTTTTT.

This clonotype was seen only once. A much bigger clone sits one base away, suggesting this may be a read error. The conserved phenylalanine or tryptophan is not found at the CDR3 terminus, so this likely reflects a read error. The chain employs TRBV18 and TRBJ2-7; D gene uncertain. The CDR3 runs to 13 residues. Between the trimmed V and J ends, which lost 1 base and 1 base, there was a span of 5 bases. Germline CDR1 reads KGHSH; CDR2 reads LQKENI. The CDR3 sequence: CASSPQGSYEQYL. As DNA, the CDR3 is TGTGCCAGCTCACCACAGGGTTCCTACGAGCAGTACCTC.

This clonotype has at least ten counts. V is TRBV30 and J is TRBJ1-1; D remains unclear. Germline loops: CDR1 GTSNPN, CDR2 SVGIG (reference sequence). V was cut by 8 bases and J by 5 bases, with 12 bases left in between. The CDR3 loop spans 11 amino acids. CDR3 nucleotides: TGTGCCCGATCCGCGGGGACTGAAGCTTTCTTT. The encoded protein is CARSAGTEAFF.

Many counts were recorded for this clonotype. J is TRBJ1-4 and V is TRBV6-2 or TRBV6-3, with D perhaps matching TRBD1 (6 bases). CDR1 and CDR2 (germline): MNHEY, SVGEGT. This CDR3 is built from 14 residues. V was shortened by 5 bases and J by 8 bases, with 15 bases between the two germline ends. DNA of the CDR3: TGTGCCAGCAGTCCCTATACAGGGAACGAAAAACTGTTTTTT. It encodes CASSPYTGNEKLFF.

This clonotype came up many times. J is TRBJ1-1 and V is TRBV5-6; the match to TRBD1 covers 7 bases. The CDR3 runs to 14 residues. Germline V gene sequence: CDR1 SGHDT, CDR2 YYEEEE. The V segment lost 0 bases and the J segment 5 bases; nucleotides outside the gene matches: 4. In DNA, the CDR3 is TGTGCCAGCAGCTTGGGACAGGGAAGAACTGAAGCTTTCTTT. Translated: CASSLGQGRTEAFF.

The sample holds many counts of this clonotype. The chain uses TRBV4-1 and TRBJ2-7; TRBD2 matches 10 bases. CDR1 is MGHRA, CDR2 YSYEKL, per germline. The CDR3 runs to 16 residues. Germline trimming cut 1 base from V and 2 bases from J; bases unmatched to any gene: 5. The CDR3 loop is CASSQAGLAEPYEQYF. The CDR3 DNA is TGCGCCAGCAGCCAAGCTGGACTAGCGGAGCCCTACGAGCAGTACTTC.

This clonotype occurred many times. The chain has TRBV2 and TRBJ1-1; D is perhaps TRBD1 (5 bases). This CDR3 spans 10 amino acids. Germline V gives CDR1 SNHLY, CDR2 FYNNEI. Trimming removed 6 bases at V and 8 bases at J, with 7 bases between. The CDR3 DNA reads as TGTGCCAGCAGCAAGGGGGAAGCTTTCTTT. Translating it yields CASSKGEAFF.

This clonotype was counted many times. V gene TRBV2 combines with J gene TRBJ2-7, with TRBD1 matching 9 bases. The CDR3 loop spans 15 amino acids. The germline CDR1 and CDR2 sequences are SNHLY and FYNNEI. The V segment lost 6 bases and the J segment 2 bases; nucleotides outside the gene matches: 8. In DNA, the CDR3 is TGTGCCAGCAGCATAGAGGGACAGGGACCCTACGAGCAGTACTTC. This encodes CASSIEGQGPYEQYF.